A single sample is the source of the 5 T cell receptor beta chains below, sequenced in a study. This table comes from immunoSEQ multiplex PCR, and its TCRdb copy is limited to in-frame clones, with some not included. The sample consists of tens of thousands of clones, roughly 93% of them appearing once. The source material was PBMCs. These receptors were collected from a man between 35 and 55 years old with rheumatoid arthritis.

This clone was observed a single time. V is TRBV28 and J is TRBJ1-6; D unclear. V lost 5 bases and J lost 7, with 3 bases in between. Germline CDR1 reads MDHEN; CDR2 reads SYDVKM. This CDR3 is built from 11 residues. Written as DNA, the CDR3 is TGTGCCAGCAGTCACAATTCACCCCTCCACTTT. Translation gives CASSHNSPLHF.

The chain joins TRBV7-3 to TRBJ2-2, with 7 bases identical to TRBD1. CDR1 and CDR2 (germline): SGHTA, FQGTGA. Losses at the gene ends were 6 bases for V and 5 bases for J; bases not matched to a gene: 3. This CDR3 contains 13 residues. Here the CDR3 reads CASSPTGTGELFF. CDR3 DNA: TGTGCCAGCAGTCCGACAGGGACCGGGGAGCTGTTTTTT.

This chain joins TRBV4-2 and TRBJ1-4; D call uncertain. The CDR3 contains 20 residues. Trimming shortened V by 0 bases and J by 4 bases, and 24 bases separated the two germline ends. Germline V gene data show CDR1 as LGHNA and CDR2 as YNFKEQ. In DNA form, the CDR3 reads TGTGCCAGCAGCCAAGATCCCGTTTCGGTTTCCCTGATGAGTAATGAAAAACTGTTTTTT. As protein: CASSQDPVSVSLMSNEKLFF.

The genes are TRBV27 and TRBJ2-3, with D possibly being TRBD1 (5 bases). The CDR3 is 15 residues long. Trimming stripped 2 bases from V and 2 bases from J, with 11 bases between. Looked up from germline, CDR1 is MNHEY and CDR2 is SMNVEV (reference sequence). CDR3 sequence (DNA): TGTGCCAGCAGTTTAAAACAGGCGCACACAGATACGCAGTATTTT. It translates to CASSLKQAHTDTQYF.

The chain employs TRBV9 and TRBJ2-1; TRBD1 matches 7 bases. Germline values: CDR1 SGDLS, CDR2 YYNGEE. This CDR3 region has 16 residues. After removal of 3 bases from V and 0 bases from J, the junction contained 6 bases not matched to a gene. The CDR3 DNA sequence: TGTGCCAGCAGCGCCCAAGGGACAGTCTCCTACAATGAGCAGTTCTTC. This encodes CASSAQGTVSYNEQFF.